The 14 T cell receptor beta chains in this list originate from one sample, sequenced in a study of cytomegalovirus exposure and HLA in healthy donors. This PCR relied on a set of 60 Vbeta primers and 13 Jbeta primers. Data came from immunoSEQ multiplex PCR; TCRdb stores just in-frame clones and leaves some out. The table lists 85,000 to 120,000 clones, 71% of them singletons, with about 2.8% in the top ten. Sample: PBMCs. These receptors were taken from a female donor in good health and CMV-seronegative.

The chain carries TRBV30 and TRBJ1-6; D is ambiguous. The CDR3 runs 14 residues. Germline V gives CDR1 GTSNPN, CDR2 SVGIG (reference sequence). Trimming removed 0 bases from V and 9 bases from J, with 12 bases in between. CDR3 nucleotide sequence: TGTGCCTGGAGTGTAAATACTGGTGGTTCACCCCTCCACTTT. It is translated as CAWSVNTGGSPLHF.

The sample holds a few counts of this clone. The chain combines TRBV14 with TRBJ1-4; D is perhaps TRBD1 (5 bases). Germline V gives CDR1 SGHDN, CDR2 FVKESK. Trimming shortened V by 1 base and J by 8 bases, and 20 bases separated the two germline ends. The CDR3 totals 17 residues. CDR3 residues: CASSQGTRGRQREKLFF. DNA of the CDR3: TGTGCCAGCAGCCAAGGAACCCGGGGGAGGCAGAGAGAAAAACTGTTTTTT.

CDR3 sequence reads: CASSIGGGEETQYF. The CDR3 DNA follows: TGTGCCAGTAGTATAGGAGGGGGGGAGGAGACCCAGTACTTC. This rearrangement joins TRBV19 to TRBJ2-5; the D gene is possibly TRBD2 (7 bases). This CDR3 contains 14 residues. Trimming cost V 1 base and J 5 bases, with 11 bases left between them. Looked up from germline, CDR1 is LNHDA and CDR2 is SQIVND (reference sequence).

This clone showed up just a few times. J is TRBJ1-1 and V is TRBV5-4; TRBD1 matches at 7 bases. Losses at the gene ends were 4 bases for V and 5 bases for J; bases not matched to a gene: 11. The CDR3 is 15 amino acids. The germline V gene encodes CDR1 SGHNT and CDR2 YYREEE (reference sequence). CDR3 protein: CASSVGRGLRTEAFF. In DNA, the CDR3 is TGTGCCAGCAGCGTCGGTAGGGGGCTGAGAACTGAAGCTTTCTTT.

This clone was picked up a small number of times. The chain joins TRBV29-1 to TRBJ1-3; TRBD1 might be the D (6 bases). This CDR3 comprises 12 residues. V was clipped by 6 bases and J by 5 bases, with 11 bases between them. Germline CDR1 reads SQVTM; CDR2 reads ANQGSEA. The CDR3 reads CSVSGDRNTIYF. The DNA for the CDR3 is TGCAGCGTATCAGGGGATAGAAACACCATATATTTT.

J is TRBJ2-3 and V is TRBV30, with D possibly being TRBD2 (6 bases). Germline CDR1 and CDR2: GTSNPN and SVGIG (reference sequence). Trimming stripped 4 bases from V and 0 bases from J, with 11 bases between. The CDR3 has 14 amino acids. The CDR3 region is CAWTWGRSTDTQYF. CDR3 in DNA: TGTGCCTGGACCTGGGGGAGGAGCACAGATACGCAGTATTTT. Full variable domain (missing parts from reference TRBV30 and TRBJ2-3): SQTIHQWPATLVQPVGSPLSLECTVEGTSNPNLYWYRQAAGRGLQLLFYSVGIGQISSEVPQNLSASRPQDRQFILSSKKLLLSDSGFYLCAWTWGRSTDTQYFGPGTRLTVL.

The CDR3 region is CASSMVRGGWSGPSYEQYF. CDR3 nucleotides: TGTGCCAGTAGTATGGTGAGGGGGGGGTGGAGCGGGCCCTCCTACGAGCAGTACTTC. The V and J genes are TRBV19 and TRBJ2-7; D may be TRBD2 (7 bases). Trimming pared 3 bases from V and 0 bases from J, leaving 24 bases between. The CDR3 covers 19 residues. Per germline, CDR1 LNHDA and CDR2 SQIVND (reference sequence).

This clone is a singleton in its sample. V is TRBV19 and J is TRBJ2-3, with D perhaps matching TRBD2 (5 bases). Trimming stripped 3 bases from V and 1 base from J, with 11 bases between. The CDR3 spans 15 residues. Germline CDR1 reads LNHDA; CDR2 reads SQIVND (reference sequence). This chain's CDR3 is CASSMEDWRTDTQYF. The DNA of the CDR3 is TGTGCCAGTAGTATGGAGGATTGGCGCACAGATACGCAGTATTTT.

Sample share makes this clone medium-sized. The chain joins TRBV4-2 to TRBJ2-2; possible D gene TRBD2, 6 bases. CDR1 is LGHNA and CDR2 is YNFKEQ in the germline V gene. The germline V and J ends were trimmed by 0 bases and 6 bases, with 11 bases remaining between them. The CDR3 spans 15 residues. The DNA for the CDR3 is TGTGCCAGCAGCCAAGATATCGGGAGTGCCGGGGAGCTGTTTTTT. Its translation is CASSQDIGSAGELFF.

This clone was recorded only once. The chain's CDR3 is CASSTSGYGYTF. In DNA, the CDR3 is TGTGCCAGTAGTACCTCGGGGTATGGCTACACCTTC. This chain uses TRBV19 with TRBJ1-2, with unresolved D. The V and J ends lost 4 bases and 5 bases respectively, with 8 bases between them. The CDR3 runs 12 residues. CDR1 is LNHDA, CDR2 SQIVND, per germline (reference sequence).

In its sample, this clone was seen a few times. The chain couples TRBV10-1 to TRBJ2-1, with 12 bases matching TRBD2. The CDR3 contains 14 residues. V lost 10 bases, J lost 8 bases, and 9 bases stayed unmatched. Germline loops: CDR1 WNHNN, CDR2 SYGVQD (reference sequence). The CDR3 DNA sequence: TGCGCCACTGTTCGGACTAGCGGGAATCATGAGCAGTTCTTC. It codes for CATVRTSGNHEQFF.

This sequence joins TRBV29-1 and TRBJ1-2; possible D gene TRBD1, 6 bases. Germline V gene sequence: CDR1 SQVTM, CDR2 ANQGSEA. The CDR3 is 13 amino acids. The ends were cut back, 8 bases at V and 7 bases at J, with 20 bases in the middle. The chain's CDR3 is CSTQQGAGRGYTF. The CDR3 DNA sequence: TGCAGCACCCAACAGGGTGCGGGTCGTGGCTACACCTTC.

This chain's CDR3 is CASSPGLAGGLYNEQYF. The CDR3 DNA is TGCGCCAGCAGCCCGGGACTAGCGGGAGGGCTGTATAACGAGCAGTACTTC. This sequence joins TRBV5-1 and TRBJ2-7, with TRBD2 matching over 16 bases. J was trimmed by 5 bases and V by 4 bases; bases with no gene match: 9. Germline-derived CDR1 and CDR2 are SGHRS and YFSETQ. The CDR3 runs to 17 residues.

This sequence joins TRBV4-1 and TRBJ1-5, with 7 bases fitting TRBD1. V dropped 2 bases and J dropped 7; count of bases not matched to a gene: 14. The CDR3 spans 17 residues. CDR1 is MGHRA and CDR2 is YSYEKL in the germline V gene. Written as DNA, the CDR3 is TGCGCCAGCAGCCAATTTCTGGCAGGGGGACCGTTACAGCCCCAGCATTTT. Its translation: CASSQFLAGGPLQPQHF.